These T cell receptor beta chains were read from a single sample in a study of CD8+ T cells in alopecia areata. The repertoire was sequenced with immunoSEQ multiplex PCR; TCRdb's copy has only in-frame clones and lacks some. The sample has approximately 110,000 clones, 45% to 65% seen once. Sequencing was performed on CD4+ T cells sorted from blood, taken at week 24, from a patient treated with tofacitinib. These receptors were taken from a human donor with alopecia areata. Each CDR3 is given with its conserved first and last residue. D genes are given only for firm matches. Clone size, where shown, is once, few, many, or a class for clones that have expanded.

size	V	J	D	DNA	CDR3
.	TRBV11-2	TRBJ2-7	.	TGTGCCAGCAGCTTAGCGGGCTACGAGCAGTACTTC	CASSLAGYEQYF
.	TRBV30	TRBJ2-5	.	TGTGCCTGGAGTCCCCTGACGGAGACCCAGTACTTC	CAWSPLTETQYF
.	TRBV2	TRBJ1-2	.	TGTGCCAGCAGTGCGGGTGGTCGTGGTGGCTACACCTTC	CASSAGGRGGYTF
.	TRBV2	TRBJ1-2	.	TGTGCCAGCAGTGTCGAGACGCGCTATGGCTACACCTTC	CASSVETRYGYTF
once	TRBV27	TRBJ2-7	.	TGTGCCAGCAGTCCGTCGGACAGCTCCTACGAGCAGTACTTC	CASSPSDSSYEQYF
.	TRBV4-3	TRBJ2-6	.	TGCGCCAGCAGCCAAGGGAGCAGCTCTGGGGCCAACGTCCTGACTTTC	CASSQGSSSGANVLTF
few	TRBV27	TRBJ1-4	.	TGTGCCAGCAGCCTTTTTGGCCTTACAGGCTATAATGAGAAACTGTTTTTT	CASSLFGLTGYNEKLFF
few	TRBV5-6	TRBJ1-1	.	TGTGCCAGCAGCCCCCGGACGGGTATGAACACTGAAGCTTTCTTT	CASSPRTGMNTEAFF
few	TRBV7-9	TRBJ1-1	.	TGTGCCAGCAGCTTAGCGCCAGGGACTGAAGCTTTCTTT	CASSLAPGTEAFF
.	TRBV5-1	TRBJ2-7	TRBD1	TGCGCCAGCAGCTTAACGGGACAGGGGGCTTACAACGAGCAGTACTTC	CASSLTGQGAYNEQYF
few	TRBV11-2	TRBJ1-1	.	TGTGCCAGCAGCTTAGGGGTGAACACTGAAGCTTTCTTT	CASSLGVNTEAFF
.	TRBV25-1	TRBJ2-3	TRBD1	TGTGCCAGCAGTGAGTGGACAGGGGTCACAGATACGCAGTATTTT	CASSEWTGVTDTQYF
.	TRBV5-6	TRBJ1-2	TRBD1	TGTGCCAGCAGCTTGGATACAGGGGTCTATGGCTACACCTTC	CASSLDTGVYGYTF
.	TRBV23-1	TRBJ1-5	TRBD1	TGCGCCAGCAGTCAATCAGGACAGGGGTATCAGCCCCAGCATTTT	CASSQSGQGYQPQHF
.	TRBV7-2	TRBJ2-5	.	TGTGCCAGCAGCTCCTCCCCCCAAGAGACCCAGTACTTC	CASSSSPQETQYF
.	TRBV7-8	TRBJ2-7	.	TGTGCCAGCTCAAGAGGTTGGTCCTACGAGCAGTACTTC	CASSRGWSYEQYF
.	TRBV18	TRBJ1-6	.	TGTGCCAGCTCGTCCGGACGGGTTAATTCACCCCTCCACTTT	CASSSGRVNSPLHF
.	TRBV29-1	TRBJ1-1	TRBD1	TGCAGCGCAGGGACAGGGCAGGGAACTGAAGCTTTCTTT	CSAGTGQGTEAFF
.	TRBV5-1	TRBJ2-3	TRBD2	TGCGCCAGCAGCGTTAGCGGGGGAGACACAGATACGCAGTATTTT	CASSVSGGDTDTQYF
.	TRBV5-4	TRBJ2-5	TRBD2	TGTGCCAGCAGCTTAAAGCGGGGGGGCGTTGAGACCCAGTACTTC	CASSLKRGGVETQYF
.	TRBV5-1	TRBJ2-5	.	TGCGCCAGCAGCATAAAGGGGCAGGGGGAGACCCAGTACTTC	CASSIKGQGETQYF
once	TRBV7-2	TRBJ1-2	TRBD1	TGTGCCAGCAGCTTAGCGGGGACAGCCTATGGCTACACCTTC	CASSLAGTAYGYTF
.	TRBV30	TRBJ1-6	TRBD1	TGTGCCTGGGGACAGGGGAACAATTCACCCCTCCACTTT	CAWGQGNNSPLHF
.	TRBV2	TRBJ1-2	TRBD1	TGTGCCAGCAGTCTTGACAGGGGAAACTATGGCTACACCTTC	CASSLDRGNYGYTF
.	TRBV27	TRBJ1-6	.	TGTGCCAGCAGTGCTAGGACGGGAGACTATAATTCACCCCTCCACTTT	CASSARTGDYNSPLHF
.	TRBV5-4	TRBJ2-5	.	TGTGCCAGCAGCTACGAGGGCCCGGAGACCCAGTACTTC	CASSYEGPETQYF
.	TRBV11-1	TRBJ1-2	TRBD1	TGTGCCAGCAGCCGGGACAGGGATGATGGCTACACCTTC	CASSRDRDDGYTF
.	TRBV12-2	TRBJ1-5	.	TGTGCAAGTCGCTTAGCTCCGGGACACCGAAGCAATCAGCCCCAGCATTTT	CASRLAPGHRSNQPQHF
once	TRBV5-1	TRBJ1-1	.	TGCGCCAGCAGCTTGGCTGGGAACACTGAAGCTTTCTTT	CASSLAGNTEAFF
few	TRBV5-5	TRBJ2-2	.	TGTGCCAGCAGATGGGGCAGGGACACCGGGGAGCTGTTTTTT	CASRWGRDTGELFF
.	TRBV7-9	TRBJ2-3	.	TGTGCCAGCAGCCCAGGGGTCACTGGCGCAGATACGCAGTATTTT	CASSPGVTGADTQYF
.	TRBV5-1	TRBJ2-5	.	TGCGCCAGCAGCTTCGGTAGACAAGAGACCCAGTACTTC	CASSFGRQETQYF
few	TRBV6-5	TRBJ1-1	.	TGTGCCAGCAGTTACTCGAGGGGGATGGAGACTGAAGCTTTCTTT	CASSYSRGMETEAFF
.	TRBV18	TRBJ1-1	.	TGTGCCAGCTCACCCCCAGGGAGAGGGGGAGTGGCTTTCTTT	CASSPPGRGGVAFF
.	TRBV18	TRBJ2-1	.	TGTGCCAGCTCACCACGGTGGGGCAATGAGCAGTTCTTC	CASSPRWGNEQFF
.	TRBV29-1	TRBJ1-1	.	TGCAGCTCGAGGTGGGGCACTGAAGCTTTCTTT	CSSRWGTEAFF
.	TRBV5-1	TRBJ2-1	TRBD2	TGCGCCAGCAGCTTGGATAGCGGGGGGGCACCTCAGTTCTTC	CASSLDSGGAPQFF
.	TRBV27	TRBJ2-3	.	TGTGCCAGCAAAACCAGGGCTGTGGGCACGCAGTATTTT	CASKTRAVGTQYF
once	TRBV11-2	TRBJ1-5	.	TGTGCCAGCAGCCCCCAGGCAGGGCGCAATCAGCCCCAGCATTTT	CASSPQAGRNQPQHF
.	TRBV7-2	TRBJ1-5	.	TGTGCCAGCAGCAACGGGGACCTTCGGCCCCAGCATTTT	CASSNGDLRPQHF
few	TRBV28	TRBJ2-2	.	TGTGCCAGCAGTTTTTCAGGGAGTCCCACCGGGGAGCTGTTTTTT	CASSFSGSPTGELFF
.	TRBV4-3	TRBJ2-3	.	TGCGCCAGCAGCCAAGATATCACGGGCACAGATACGCAGTATTTT	CASSQDITGTDTQYF
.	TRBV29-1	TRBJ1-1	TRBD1	TGCAGCGTCCACCGACAGGGTAACACTGAAGCTTTCTTT	CSVHRQGNTEAFF